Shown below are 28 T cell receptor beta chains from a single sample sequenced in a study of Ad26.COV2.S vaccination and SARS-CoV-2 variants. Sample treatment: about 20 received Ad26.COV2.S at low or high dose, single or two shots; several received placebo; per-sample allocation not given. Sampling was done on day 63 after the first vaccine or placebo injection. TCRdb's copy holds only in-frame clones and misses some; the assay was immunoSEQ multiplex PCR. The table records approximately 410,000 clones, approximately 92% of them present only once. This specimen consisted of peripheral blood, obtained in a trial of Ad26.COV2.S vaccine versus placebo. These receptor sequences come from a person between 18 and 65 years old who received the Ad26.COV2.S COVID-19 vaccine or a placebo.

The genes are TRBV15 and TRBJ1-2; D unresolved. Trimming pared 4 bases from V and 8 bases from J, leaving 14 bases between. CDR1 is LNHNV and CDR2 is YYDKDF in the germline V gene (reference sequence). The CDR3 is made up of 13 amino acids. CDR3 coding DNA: TGTGCCACCAGCAAAACCCCCGGGAAGGGCTACACCTTC. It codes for CATSKTPGKGYTF.

CDR3 bases: TGTGCCAGCAGCGTAGAGGCAGGTAGTCCCTACGAGCAGTACTTC. It yields the protein CASSVEAGSPYEQYF. The chain couples TRBV9 to TRBJ2-7; D remains ambiguous. Germline loops: CDR1 SGDLS, CDR2 YYNGEE. The CDR3 is made up of 15 amino acids. V lost 0 bases and J lost 2, with 12 bases in between. The complete variable domain, with remaining parts taken from reference TRBV9 and TRBJ2-7, reads DSGVTQTPKHLITATGQRVTLRCSPRSGDLSVYWYQQSLDQGLQFLIQYYNGEERAKGNILERFSAQQFPDLHSELNLSSLELGDSALYFCASSVEAGSPYEQYFGPGTRLTVT.

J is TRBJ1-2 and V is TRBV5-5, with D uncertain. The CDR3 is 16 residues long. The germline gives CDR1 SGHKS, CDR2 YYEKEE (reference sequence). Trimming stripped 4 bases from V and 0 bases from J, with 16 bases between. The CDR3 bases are TGTGCCAGCAGCACTTCACGCGGGCTAGCTAACTATGGCTACACCTTC. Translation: CASSTSRGLANYGYTF. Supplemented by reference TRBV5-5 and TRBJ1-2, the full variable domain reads DAGVTQSPTHLIKTRGQQVTLRCSPISGHKSVSWYQQVLGQGPQFIFQYYEKEERGRGNFPDRFSARQFPNYSSELNVNALLLGDSALYLCASSTSRGLANYGYTFGSGTRLTVV.

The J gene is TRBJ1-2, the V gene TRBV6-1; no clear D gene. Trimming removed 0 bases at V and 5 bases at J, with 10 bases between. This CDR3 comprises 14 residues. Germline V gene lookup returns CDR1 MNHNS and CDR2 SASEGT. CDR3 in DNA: TGTGCCAGCAGTGAAGCAGGTTCGGGTTATGGCTACACCTTC. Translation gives CASSEAGSGYGYTF.

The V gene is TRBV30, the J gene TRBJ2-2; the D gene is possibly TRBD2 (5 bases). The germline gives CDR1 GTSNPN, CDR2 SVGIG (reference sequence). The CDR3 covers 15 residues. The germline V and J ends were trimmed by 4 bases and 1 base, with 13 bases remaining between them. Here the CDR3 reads CAWNRRDLNTGELFF. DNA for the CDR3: TGTGCCTGGAATCGCCGGGATTTGAACACCGGGGAGCTGTTTTTT.

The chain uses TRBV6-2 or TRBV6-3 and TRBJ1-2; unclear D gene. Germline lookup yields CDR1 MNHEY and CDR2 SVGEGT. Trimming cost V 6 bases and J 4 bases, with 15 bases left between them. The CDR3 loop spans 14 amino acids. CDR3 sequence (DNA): TGTGCCAGCAGCGCCGGGGAGAGTAGCTATGGCTACACCTTC. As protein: CASSAGESSYGYTF.

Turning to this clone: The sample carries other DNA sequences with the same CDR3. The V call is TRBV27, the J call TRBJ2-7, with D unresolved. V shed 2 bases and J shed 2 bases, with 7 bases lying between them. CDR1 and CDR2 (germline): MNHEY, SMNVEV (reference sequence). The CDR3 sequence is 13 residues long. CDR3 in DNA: TGTGCCAGCAGTTTAGGTACAACCTACGAGCAGTACTTC. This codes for CASSLGTTYEQYF.

In DNA form, the CDR3 reads TGTGCCTGGACGGCAGGAGTTCTAGGGGCCAACGTCCTGACTTTC. Its protein product is CAWTAGVLGANVLTF. V is TRBV30 and J is TRBJ2-6; D uncertain. This CDR3 is built from 15 residues. Germline loops: CDR1 GTSNPN, CDR2 SVGIG (reference sequence). Trimming removed 4 bases from V and 4 bases from J, with 14 bases in between.

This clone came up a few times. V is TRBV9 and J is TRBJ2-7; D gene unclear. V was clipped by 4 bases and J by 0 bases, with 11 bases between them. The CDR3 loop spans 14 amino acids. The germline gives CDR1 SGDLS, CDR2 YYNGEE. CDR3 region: CASSLGRSSYEQYF. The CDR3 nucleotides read TGTGCCAGCAGCCTTGGACGCAGCTCCTACGAGCAGTACTTC.

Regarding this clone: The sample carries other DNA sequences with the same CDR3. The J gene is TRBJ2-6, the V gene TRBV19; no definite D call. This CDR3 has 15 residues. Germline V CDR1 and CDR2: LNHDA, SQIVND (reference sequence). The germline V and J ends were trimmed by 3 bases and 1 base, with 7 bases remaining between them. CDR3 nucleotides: TGTGCCAGTAGTATTGCCGGGTCTGGGGCCAACGTCCTGACTTTC. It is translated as CASSIAGSGANVLTF.

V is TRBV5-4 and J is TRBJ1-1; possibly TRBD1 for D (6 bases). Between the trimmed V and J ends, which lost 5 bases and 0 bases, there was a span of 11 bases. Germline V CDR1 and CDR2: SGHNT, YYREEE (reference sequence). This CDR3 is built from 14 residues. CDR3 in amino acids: CASSYREMNTEAFF. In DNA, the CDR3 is TGTGCCAGCAGTTACAGGGAAATGAACACTGAAGCTTTCTTT.

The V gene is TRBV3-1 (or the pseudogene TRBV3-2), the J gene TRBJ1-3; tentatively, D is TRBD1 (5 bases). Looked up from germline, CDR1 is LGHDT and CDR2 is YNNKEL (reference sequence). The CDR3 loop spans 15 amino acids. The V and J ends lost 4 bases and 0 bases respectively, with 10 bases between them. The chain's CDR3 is CASSPAGGSGNTIYF. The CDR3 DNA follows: TGTGCCAGCAGCCCCGCCGGGGGCTCTGGAAACACCATATATTTT.

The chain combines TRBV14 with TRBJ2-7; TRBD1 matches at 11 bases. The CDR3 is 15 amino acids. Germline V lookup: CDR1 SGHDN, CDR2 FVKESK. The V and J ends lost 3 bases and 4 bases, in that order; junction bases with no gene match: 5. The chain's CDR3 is CASSQYRDRGYEQYF. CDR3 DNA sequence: TGTGCCAGCAGCCAGTACCGGGACAGGGGGTACGAGCAGTACTTC.

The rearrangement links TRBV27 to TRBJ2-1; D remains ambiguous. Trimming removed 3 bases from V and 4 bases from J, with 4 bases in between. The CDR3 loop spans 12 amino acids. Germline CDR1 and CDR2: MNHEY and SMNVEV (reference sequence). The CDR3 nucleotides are TGTGCCAGCAGTTTGGATTACAATGAGCAGTTCTTC. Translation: CASSLDYNEQFF.

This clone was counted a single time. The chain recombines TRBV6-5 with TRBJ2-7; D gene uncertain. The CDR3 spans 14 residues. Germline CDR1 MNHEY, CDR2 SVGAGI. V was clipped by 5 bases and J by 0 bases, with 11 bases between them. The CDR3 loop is CASSPDRYSYEQYF. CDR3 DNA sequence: TGTGCCAGCAGTCCCGACCGATACTCCTACGAGCAGTACTTC.

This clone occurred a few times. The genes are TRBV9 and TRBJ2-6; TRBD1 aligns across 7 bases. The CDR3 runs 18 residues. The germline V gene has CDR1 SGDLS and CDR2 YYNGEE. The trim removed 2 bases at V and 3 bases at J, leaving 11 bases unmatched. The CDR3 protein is CASSVSGQPTGGANVLTF. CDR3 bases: TGTGCCAGCAGCGTCTCGGGACAGCCCACGGGTGGGGCCAACGTCCTGACTTTC.

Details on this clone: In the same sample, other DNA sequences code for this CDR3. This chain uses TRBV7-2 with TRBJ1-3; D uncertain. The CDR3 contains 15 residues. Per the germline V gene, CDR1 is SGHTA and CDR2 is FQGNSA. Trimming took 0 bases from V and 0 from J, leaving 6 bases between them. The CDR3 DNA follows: TGTGCCAGCAGCTTAGCGCGGAGCTCTGGAAACACCATATATTTT. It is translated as CASSLARSSGNTIYF.

CDR3 in DNA: TGTGCCACACAGGGGATCTATAATTCACCCCTCCACTTT. Its translation: CATQGIYNSPLHF. This chain links TRBV28 with TRBJ1-6; 7 nucleotides match TRBD1. Trimming cost V 10 bases and J 3 bases; bases outside gene matches: 3. The CDR3 is made up of 13 amino acids. Germline V gene sequence: CDR1 MDHEN, CDR2 SYDVKM. Supplemented by reference TRBV28 and TRBJ1-6, the full variable domain reads DVKVTQSSRYLVKRTGEKVFLECVQDMDHENMFWYRQDPGLGLRLIYFSYDVKMKEKGDIPEGYSVSREKKERFSLILESASTNQTSMYLCATQGIYNSPLHFGNGTRLTVT.

CDR3 nucleotides: TGTGCCAGCAGCAACCTTCACAGGCACACAGATACGCAGTATTTT. The encoded protein is CASSNLHRHTDTQYF. The J gene is TRBJ2-3, the V gene TRBV9; TRBD1 might be the D (5 bases). The CDR3 loop spans 15 amino acids. Germline V gene data show CDR1 as SGDLS and CDR2 as YYNGEE. Trimming stripped 4 bases from V and 2 bases from J, with 14 bases between.

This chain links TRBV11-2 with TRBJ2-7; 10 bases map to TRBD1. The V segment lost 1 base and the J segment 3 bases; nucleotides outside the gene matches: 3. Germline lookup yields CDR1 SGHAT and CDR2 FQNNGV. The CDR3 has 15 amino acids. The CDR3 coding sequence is TGTGCCAGCAGCTTAGTCTGGGACAGGGGCTACGAGCAGTACTTC. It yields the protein CASSLVWDRGYEQYF.

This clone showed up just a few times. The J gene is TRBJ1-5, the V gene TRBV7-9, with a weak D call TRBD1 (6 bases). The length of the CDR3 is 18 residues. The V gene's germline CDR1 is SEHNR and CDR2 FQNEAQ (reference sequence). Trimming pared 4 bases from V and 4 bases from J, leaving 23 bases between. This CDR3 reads CASSSPFYRVGRNQPQHF. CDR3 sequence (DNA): TGTGCCAGCAGCTCTCCCTTCTACAGGGTCGGACGGAATCAGCCCCAGCATTTT. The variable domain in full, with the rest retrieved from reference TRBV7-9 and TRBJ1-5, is DTGVSQNPRHKITKRGQNVTFRCDPISEHNRLYWYRQTLGQGPEFLTYFQNEAQLEKSRLLSDRFSAERPKGSFSTLEIQRTEQGDSAMYLCASSSPFYRVGRNQPQHFGDGTRLSIL.

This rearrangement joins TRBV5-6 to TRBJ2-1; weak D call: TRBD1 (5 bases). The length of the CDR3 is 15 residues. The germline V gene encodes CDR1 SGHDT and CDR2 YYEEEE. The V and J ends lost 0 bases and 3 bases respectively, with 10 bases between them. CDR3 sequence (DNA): TGTGCCAGCAGCTTGGTACGACAGCTCTACAATGAGCAGTTCTTC. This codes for CASSLVRQLYNEQFF.

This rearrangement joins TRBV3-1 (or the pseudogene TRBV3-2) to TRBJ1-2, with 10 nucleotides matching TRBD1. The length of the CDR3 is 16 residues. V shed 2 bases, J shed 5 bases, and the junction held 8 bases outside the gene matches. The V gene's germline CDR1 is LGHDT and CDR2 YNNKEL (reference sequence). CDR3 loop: CASSQRPWTGGYGYTF. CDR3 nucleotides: TGTGCCAGCAGCCAACGGCCCTGGACAGGGGGGTATGGCTACACCTTC.

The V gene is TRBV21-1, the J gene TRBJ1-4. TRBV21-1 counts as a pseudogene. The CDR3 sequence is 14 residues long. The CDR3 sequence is CASSASPRMEKLFF. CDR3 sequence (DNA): TGTGCCAGCAGCGCGTCCCCCCGAATGGAAAAACTGTTTTTT.

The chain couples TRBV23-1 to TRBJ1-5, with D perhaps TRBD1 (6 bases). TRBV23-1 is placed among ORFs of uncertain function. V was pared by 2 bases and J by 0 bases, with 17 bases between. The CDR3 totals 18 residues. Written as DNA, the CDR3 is TGCGCCAGCAGTCAAAATCCCCCACAGGGCTATAGCAATCAGCCCCAGCATTTT. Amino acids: CASSQNPPQGYSNQPQHF.

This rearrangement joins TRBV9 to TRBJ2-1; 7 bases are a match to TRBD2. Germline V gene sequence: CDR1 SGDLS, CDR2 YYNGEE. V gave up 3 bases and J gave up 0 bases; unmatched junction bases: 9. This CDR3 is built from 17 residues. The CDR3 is CASSENLADPSYNEQFF. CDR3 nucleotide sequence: TGTGCCAGCAGCGAAAATCTAGCGGACCCCTCCTACAATGAGCAGTTCTTC.

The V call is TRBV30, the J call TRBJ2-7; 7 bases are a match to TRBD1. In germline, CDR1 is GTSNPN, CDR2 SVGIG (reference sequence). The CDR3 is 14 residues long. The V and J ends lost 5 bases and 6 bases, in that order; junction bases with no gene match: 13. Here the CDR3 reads CAWDHPMQGVEQYF. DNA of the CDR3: TGTGCCTGGGACCACCCAATGCAGGGGGTCGAGCAGTACTTC.

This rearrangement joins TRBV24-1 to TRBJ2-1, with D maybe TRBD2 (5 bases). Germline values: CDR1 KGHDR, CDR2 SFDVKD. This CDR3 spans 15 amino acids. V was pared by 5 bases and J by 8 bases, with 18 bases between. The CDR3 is CATSGGGFNSDEQFF. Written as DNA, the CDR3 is TGTGCCACCAGTGGTGGAGGTTTTAATTCCGATGAGCAGTTCTTC.